This T cell receptor (beta chain) was obtained from a study of vaccination and CD4 T cells after COVID-19. Study-level background: The convalescents, six males and four females, included two who were Hispanic. Control cultures were given a CEFX pool, an HIV-1 Nef pool, or no peptide.

This CDR3 is 12 amino acids long. The V gene lost 3 bases and the J gene lost 3 bases, with 9 bases spanning the gap. Germline loops: CDR1 SQVTM, CDR2 ANQGSEA. The treatment was: roughly 11-day PBMC culture with coronavirus spike peptide pools or control peptides (ViraFEST assay). Details on this clonotype: Its cognate antigen is unknown.

At the Johns Hopkins FTIC core, DNA taken from cultured CD4+ T cells was sequenced by way of the Oncomine TCR Beta short-read assay. TCRdb reanalysed the PCR reads using MiXCR and keeps one entry per CDR3 protein. In the table there are about 18,000 distinct CDR3 sequences, 45% to 65% of which are singletons. This chain links TRBV29-1 with TRBJ2-7; D perhaps matches TRBD1 (6 bases). Sequenced: CD4+ T cells from blood, cultured in vitro. The sequence came from a human donor who had recovered from COVID-19. The CDR3 loop is CSVDLGGYEQYF. CDR3 bases: TGCAGCGTTGATTTAGGGGGCTACGAGCAGTACTTC.